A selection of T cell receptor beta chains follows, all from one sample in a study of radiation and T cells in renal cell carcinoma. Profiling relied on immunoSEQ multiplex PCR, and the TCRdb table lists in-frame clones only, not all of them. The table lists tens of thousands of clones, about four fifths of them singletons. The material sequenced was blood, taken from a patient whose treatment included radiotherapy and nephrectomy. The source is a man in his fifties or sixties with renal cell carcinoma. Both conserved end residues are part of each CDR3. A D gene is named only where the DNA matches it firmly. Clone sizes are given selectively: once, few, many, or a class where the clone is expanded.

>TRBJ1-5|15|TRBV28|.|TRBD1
TGTGCCGGCACCAGAGGGGGCGGGGGATCTCAGCCCCAGCATTTT
CAGTRGGGGSQPQHF
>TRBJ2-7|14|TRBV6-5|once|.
TGTGCCAGCAGTTTCGCGGGGGCAATGGGCGAGCAGTACTTC
CASSFAGAMGEQYF
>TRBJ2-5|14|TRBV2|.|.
TGTGCCAGCACCCGAGAGTTGGATGTGGAGACCCAGTACTTC
CASTRELDVETQYF
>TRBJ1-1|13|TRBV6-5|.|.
TGTGCCAGCAGTTACCAGATGAACACTGAAGCTTTCTTT
CASSYQMNTEAFF
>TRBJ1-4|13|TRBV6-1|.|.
TGTGCCAGCAGTGTCGAGAGAAATGAAAAACTGTTTTTT
CASSVERNEKLFF
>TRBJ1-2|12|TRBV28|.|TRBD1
TGTGCCGGAGCGACAGGGAACTATGGCTACACCTTC
CAGATGNYGYTF
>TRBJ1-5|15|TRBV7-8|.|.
TGTGCCAGCAGCACACGGGACGGGAAGAATCAGCCCCAGCATTTT
CASSTRDGKNQPQHF
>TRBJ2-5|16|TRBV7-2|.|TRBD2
TGTGCCAGCACCATAAGTCTAGCGGGAGGGGGTGAGACCCAGTACTTC
CASTISLAGGGETQYF
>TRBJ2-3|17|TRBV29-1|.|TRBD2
TGCAGCGTTGAATTGGTAGCGGGAGAGTGGAGCACAGATACGCAGTATTTT
CSVELVAGEWSTDTQYF
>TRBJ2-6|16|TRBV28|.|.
TGTGCCAGCGCGTTGCCCCTCTCCCCTGGGGCCAACGTCCTGACTTTC
CASALPLSPGANVLTF
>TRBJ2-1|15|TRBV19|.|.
TGTGCCAGTAGACCCTCAGGGAGGATGGCAAATGAGCAGTTCTTC
CASRPSGRMANEQFF
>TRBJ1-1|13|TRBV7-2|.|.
TGTGCCAGCAGCCAAGTCAGGAACACTGAAGCTTTCTTT
CASSQVRNTEAFF
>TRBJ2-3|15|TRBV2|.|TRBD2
TGTGCCAGCAAAGAACTAGCGGGAGTGGGGGGTACGCAGTATTTT
CASKELAGVGGTQYF
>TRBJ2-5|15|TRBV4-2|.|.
TGTGCCAGCAGCCAAGATGTCGGGGCGCAGGAGACCCAGTACTTC
CASSQDVGAQETQYF
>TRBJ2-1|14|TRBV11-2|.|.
TGTGCCAGCAGCTTACGTCCCGGTCAGGATGAGCAGTTCTTC
CASSLRPGQDEQFF
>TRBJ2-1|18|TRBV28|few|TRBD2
TGTGCCAGCAGTTGGCCCAACATAGCGGGAGTCACGTGGAATGAGCAGTTCTTC
CASSWPNIAGVTWNEQFF
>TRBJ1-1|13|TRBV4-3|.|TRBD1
TGCGCCAGCAGCCCAGACAGGGGCGCTGAAGCTTTCTTT
CASSPDRGAEAFF
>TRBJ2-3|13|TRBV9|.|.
TGTGCCAGCAGCAACCCCCCAGCGGATACGCAGTATTTT
CASSNPPADTQYF
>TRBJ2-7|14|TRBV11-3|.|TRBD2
TGTGCCAGCAGTTTATCCCGGACTAGTGCCGAGCAGTACTTC
CASSLSRTSAEQYF
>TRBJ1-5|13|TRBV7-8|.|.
TGTGCCAGCAGCTTAGCGGAACAGCAGCCCCAGCATTTT
CASSLAEQQPQHF
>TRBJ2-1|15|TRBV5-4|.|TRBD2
TGTGCCAGCAGCCCTAGACTAGCGGACAACAATGAGCAGTTCTTC
CASSPRLADNNEQFF
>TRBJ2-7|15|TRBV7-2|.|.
TGTGCCAGCAGCTTAGAAGGAACAATGCACTACGAGCAGTACTTC
CASSLEGTMHYEQYF
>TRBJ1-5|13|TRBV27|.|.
TGTGCCAGCAGTTCAGCTCAGGGTCAGCCCCAGCATTTT
CASSSAQGQPQHF
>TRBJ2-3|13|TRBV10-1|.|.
TGCGCCAGCAGTGAGTCTAGCACAGATACGCAGTATTTT
CASSESSTDTQYF
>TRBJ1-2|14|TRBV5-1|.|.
TGCGCCAGCAGCTTGGAGGCCCCCCAGGGTGGCTACACCTTC
CASSLEAPQGGYTF
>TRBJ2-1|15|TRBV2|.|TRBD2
TGTGCCAGCAGTGAAGTAGCGGGACCCTACAATGAGCAGTTCTTC
CASSEVAGPYNEQFF
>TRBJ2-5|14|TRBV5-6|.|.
TGTGCCAGCAGCTTGTGGGCACTAACAGAGACCCAGTACTTC
CASSLWALTETQYF
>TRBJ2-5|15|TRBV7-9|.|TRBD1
TGTGCCAGCAGCCCCCGGGACAGGAGTAGGGAGACCCAGTACTTC
CASSPRDRSRETQYF
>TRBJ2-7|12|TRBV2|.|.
TGTGCCAGCAAACGGGACGGCTACGAGCAGTACTTC
CASKRDGYEQYF
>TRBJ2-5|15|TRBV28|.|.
TGTGCCAGCAGTTTTAAGTCGGGCTTAGGGGAGACCCAGTACTTC
CASSFKSGLGETQYF
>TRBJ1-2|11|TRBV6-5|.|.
TGTGTGGCAGAGTCTAAATATGGCTACACCTTC
CVAESKYGYTF
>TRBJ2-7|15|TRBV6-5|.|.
TGTGCCAGCAGTACCGCGAGTAACCCCATGGGGGAGCAGTACTTC
CASSTASNPMGEQYF
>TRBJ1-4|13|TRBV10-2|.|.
TGCGCCAGCCTGAGGGGCCCTAATGAAAAACTGTTTTTT
CASLRGPNEKLFF
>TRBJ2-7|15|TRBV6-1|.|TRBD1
TGTGCCAGCAGTAACCTGGACAGGGCGGTAGGTGAGCAGTACTTC
CASSNLDRAVGEQYF
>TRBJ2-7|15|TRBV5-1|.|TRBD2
TGCGCCAGCAGCTTGGCCGTAGCGGGAGGCGCCGAGCAGTACTTC
CASSLAVAGGAEQYF
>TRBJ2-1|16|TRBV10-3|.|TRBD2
TGTGCCATCAAACCAAGCGGGGCTAACTCCTACAATGAGCAGTTCTTC
CAIKPSGANSYNEQFF
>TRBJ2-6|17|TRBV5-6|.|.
TGTGCCAGCAGCTTGGTGGGCCGGAGCTCTGGGGCCAACGTCCTGACTTTC
CASSLVGRSSGANVLTF
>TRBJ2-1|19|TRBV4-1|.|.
TGCGCCAGCAGCCAAGATCGTGATAGCGGTCGACCCAAAACGAATGAGCAGTTCTTC
CASSQDRDSGRPKTNEQFF
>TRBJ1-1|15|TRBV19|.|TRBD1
TGTGCCAGTAGGACGGGCCGGGGGACAGGGGGCGAAGCTTTCTTT
CASRTGRGTGGEAFF
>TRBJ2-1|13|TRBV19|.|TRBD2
TGTGCCAGTAATATGGCGGGAGGCGTTGAGCAGTTCTTC
CASNMAGGVEQFF
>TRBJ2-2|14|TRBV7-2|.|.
TGTGCCAGCACCAGGCCTCTGAACACCGGGGAGCTGTTTTTT
CASTRPLNTGELFF
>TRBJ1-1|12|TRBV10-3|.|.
TGTGCCATCAGTGAGGGTTACACTGAAGCTTTCTTT
CAISEGYTEAFF
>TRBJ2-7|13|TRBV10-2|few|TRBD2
TGCGCCAGCACCCCGGGGGGTTCCTACGAGCAGTACTTC
CASTPGGSYEQYF
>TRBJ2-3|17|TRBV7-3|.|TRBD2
TGTGCCAGCAGCTTAAATCCTAGCGGGGGGGGCACAGATACGCAGTATTTT
CASSLNPSGGGTDTQYF
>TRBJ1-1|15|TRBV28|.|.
TGTGCCAGCAGTCCACCTTGGACGGGGGGAACTGAAGCTTTCTTT
CASSPPWTGGTEAFF
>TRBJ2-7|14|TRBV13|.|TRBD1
TGTGCCAGCAGGGCGACAGGGGGGATCTACGAGCAGTACTTC
CASRATGGIYEQYF
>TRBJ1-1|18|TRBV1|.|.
TGCACCAGCAGCCTCGATAAAAGACAGGGGGCCGTCCGGACTGAAGCTTTCTTT
CTSSLDKRQGAVRTEAFF